The clone carrying this T cell receptor (beta chain) was seen at least ten times. Its target is unknown. As to time point: persistent/refractory GD, antithyroid drugs over 5 years with positive TRAb. PBMC-extracted RNA yielded the TCR library. The CDR3 is 13 residues long. Germline V CDR1 and CDR2: SNHLY, FYNNEI. V lost 4 bases to trimming and J lost 0 bases, with 6 bases between them. The data derive from a study of regulatory T cells in long-lasting Graves disease. CDR3-region Arm-PCR and iRepertoire HTBI primers produced the TCR beta libraries. TCRdb ran MiXCR on the multiplex PCR reads and lists one entry per CDR3 protein. The data contain 400,000 to 600,000 distinct CDR3 sequences, about 22% of them singletons. Overall study findings and caveats: TRBV28, TRBJ1-2 and TRBJ2-5 were segments that persistent disease favored.

Specimen: peripheral blood mononuclear cells (PBMCs), collected when the disease was refractory, from a patient treated with antithyroid drugs. This sequence was found in a female donor with Graves disease. The chain combines TRBV2 with TRBJ1-1; D call uncertain. This CDR3 is CASSGEVNTEAFF. CDR3 DNA sequence: TGTGCCAGCAGTGGGGAAGTGAACACTGAAGCTTTCTTT.